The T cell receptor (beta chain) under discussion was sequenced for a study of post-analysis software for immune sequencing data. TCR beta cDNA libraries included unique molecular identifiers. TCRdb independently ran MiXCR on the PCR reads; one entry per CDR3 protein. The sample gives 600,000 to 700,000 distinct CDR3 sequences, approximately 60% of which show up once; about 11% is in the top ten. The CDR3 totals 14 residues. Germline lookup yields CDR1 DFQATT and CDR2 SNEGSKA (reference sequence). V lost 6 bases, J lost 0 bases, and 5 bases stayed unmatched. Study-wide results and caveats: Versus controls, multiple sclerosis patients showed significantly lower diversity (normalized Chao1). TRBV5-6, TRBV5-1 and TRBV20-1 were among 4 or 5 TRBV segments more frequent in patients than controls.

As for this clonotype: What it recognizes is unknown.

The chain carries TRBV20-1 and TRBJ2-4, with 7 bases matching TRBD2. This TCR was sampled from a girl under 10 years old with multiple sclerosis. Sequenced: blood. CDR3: CSAPGLTAKNIQYF. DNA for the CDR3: TGCAGTGCCCCGGGACTAACAGCCAAAAACATTCAGTACTTC.